This entry lists 11 T cell receptor beta chains sequenced from one sample in a study of OX40 agonist ivuxolimab in advanced cancers. This table comes from immunoSEQ multiplex PCR, and its TCRdb copy is limited to in-frame clones, with some not included. This table has over 85,000 clones, roughly 80% appearing once. Source: CD4+ or CD8+ T cells sorted from blood, taken in a trial of the OX40 agonist ivuxolimab. Every receptor here comes from an adult with an advanced solid tumor such as melanoma, head and neck, liver or kidney cancer.

This clone was observed a single time. V and J are TRBV6-6 and TRBJ2-6; possibly TRBD1 for D (6 bases). The germline V gene encodes CDR1 MNHNY and CDR2 SVGAGI (reference sequence). The CDR3 is 15 amino acids. The germline V and J ends were trimmed by 5 bases and 3 bases, with 11 bases remaining between them. The CDR3 nucleotides read TGTGCCAGCAGTCGCACAGGGTATGGGGCCAACGTCCTGACTTTC. This encodes CASSRTGYGANVLTF.

The chain recombines TRBV6-5 with TRBJ2-7; D tentatively fits TRBD1 or TRBD2 (5 bases each). V dropped 6 bases and J dropped 3 bases, with 12 bases sitting between them. Germline CDR1 is MNHEY and CDR2 is SVGAGI. CDR3 length: 13 amino acids. CDR3 residues: CASRPGPLYEQYF. The CDR3 DNA is TGTGCCAGCAGGCCGGGACCTCTCTACGAGCAGTACTTC.

The chain has TRBV14 and TRBJ1-1, with no clear D. Germline values: CDR1 SGHDN, CDR2 FVKESK. The CDR3 runs 13 residues. Trimming pared 4 bases from V and 5 bases from J, leaving 11 bases between. The CDR3 spells CASSREWITEAFF. The CDR3 DNA follows: TGTGCCAGCAGCCGTGAGTGGATTACTGAAGCTTTCTTT.

The chain is built from TRBV12-5 and TRBJ2-1; maybe TRBD1 (5 bases). Per germline, CDR1 LGHNT and CDR2 FRNRAP. This CDR3 spans 15 amino acids. Deletions cut 6 bases from V and 4 bases from J, with 16 bases between. For the CDR3, the DNA is TGTGCTAGTGGCTTAGGGAATCAGGGATACAATGAGCAGTTCTTC. It is translated as CASGLGNQGYNEQFF.

The gene calls are TRBV29-1 and TRBJ2-7, with a possible D match to TRBD2 (6 bases). CDR1 is SQVTM and CDR2 is ANQGSEA in the germline V gene. V dropped 6 bases and J dropped 5 bases, with 17 bases sitting between them. The CDR3 runs to 13 residues. The CDR3 DNA is TGCAGCGTCCTCCCGGGGGTCGGGAACGAGCAGTACTTC. Translating gives CSVLPGVGNEQYF.

The chain joins TRBV6-6 to TRBJ2-7; TRBD2 is a possible D gene (5 bases). V lost 7 bases and J 0 bases, leaving 13 bases between the germline ends. The CDR3 totals 14 residues. Looked up from germline, CDR1 is MNHNY and CDR2 is SVGAGI (reference sequence). In nucleotides, the CDR3 is TGTGCCAGCATTGCCGGGGTGAGCTCCTACGAGCAGTACTTC. Translation: CASIAGVSSYEQYF.

The chain's CDR3 is CASSLFAGKNTGELFF. The CDR3 DNA is TGTGCCAGCAGCCTCTTCGCGGGAAAGAACACCGGGGAGCTGTTTTTT. The chain couples TRBV9 to TRBJ2-2, with a possible D match to TRBD2 (6 bases). The CDR3 sequence is 16 residues long. Germline values: CDR1 SGDLS, CDR2 YYNGEE. The V end was cut by 4 bases, the J end by 1 base, with 14 bases between.

V usage is TRBV11-2 and J usage is TRBJ2-5; 8 bases are a match to TRBD2. The junction had 6 bases not matched to a gene; V was cut back by 10 bases and J by 5 bases. The CDR3 is 12 residues long. Germline V CDR1 and CDR2: SGHAT, FQNNGV. As DNA, the CDR3 is TGTGCCAACCGACTAGCGTGGGAGACCCAGTACTTC. This encodes CANRLAWETQYF.

The chain uses TRBV7-8 and TRBJ2-3; 9 nucleotides align to TRBD2. The CDR3 runs 16 residues. Germline V gene lookup returns CDR1 SGHVS and CDR2 FQNEAQ. Unmatched junction bases numbered 8, after V lost 4 bases and J lost 3 bases. The CDR3 spells CASSSLAGRRTDTQYF. The CDR3 region has the DNA TGTGCCAGCAGCTCCCTAGCGGGAAGGCGAACAGATACGCAGTATTTT. Together with reference TRBV7-8 and TRBJ2-3, the CDR3 gives the full variable domain: GAGVSQSPRYKVAKRGQDVALRCDPISGHVSLFWYQQALGQGPEFLTYFQNEAQLDKSGLPSDRFFAERPEGSVSTLKIQRTQQEDSAVYLCASSSLAGRRTDTQYFGPGTRLTVL.

This chain uses TRBV5-1 with TRBJ1-1; no clear D. The CDR3 loop spans 13 amino acids. Germline assignment: CDR1 SGHRS and CDR2 YFSETQ. Trimming took 1 base from V and 2 from J, leaving 6 bases between them. CDR3 residues: CASSLPGNTEAFF. CDR3 nucleotide sequence: TGCGCCAGCAGCTTGCCCGGTAACACTGAAGCTTTCTTT.

The chain links TRBV7-9 to TRBJ2-3; D gene unclear. The length of the CDR3 is 15 residues. Trimming took 1 base from V and 0 from J, leaving 8 bases between them. Germline lookup yields CDR1 SEHNR and CDR2 FQNEAQ (reference sequence). The CDR3 nucleotides read TGTGCCAGCAGCTTAGTCCAGACTAGCACAGATACGCAGTATTTT. This gives the protein CASSLVQTSTDTQYF.